This is a list of T cell receptor beta chains from one sample in a study of blood T cell repertoires in COVID-19. TCRdb's table, derived via immunoSEQ multiplex PCR, lists solely in-frame clones and lacks some. The table has about 140,000 clones, 70% to 85% seen once. The sample comprised peripheral blood. The source of these receptors is a man aged 55 to 70 who had recovered from COVID-19. The CDR3 runs from the conserved cysteine through the conserved F or W. The D gene is left open where the match is weak. Clone size appears in some rows only: once, few, many, or a class for an expanded clone.

J	D	V	size	CDR3	DNA
TRBJ1-2	-	TRBV27	-	CASSRRGGYGYTF	TGTGCCAGCAGCCGACGGGGTGGGTATGGCTACACCTTC
TRBJ2-1	TRBD2	TRBV2	-	CASSLSGGPYNEQFF	TGTGCCAGCAGTCTAAGCGGGGGTCCCTACAATGAGCAGTTCTTC
TRBJ2-7	TRBD2	TRBV7-2	-	CASSWPGRASEQYF	TGTGCCAGCAGCTGGCCTGGGAGGGCCTCCGAGCAGTACTTC
TRBJ2-2	-	TRBV19	-	CASRVTANTGELFF	TGTGCCAGTAGAGTTACGGCGAACACCGGGGAGCTGTTTTTT
TRBJ1-6	-	TRBV7-3	-	CASSLGGASPLHF	TGTGCCAGCAGCTTAGGGGGGGCCTCACCCCTCCACTTT
TRBJ1-2	TRBD1	TRBV5-5	-	CASSDRDRALFTF	TGTGCCAGCAGCGACCGGGACAGGGCCCTCTTCACCTTC
TRBJ2-1	TRBD2	TRBV7-2	few	CASSSTSGLRNEQFF	TGTGCCAGCAGCTCAACTAGCGGGTTAAGGAATGAGCAGTTCTTC
TRBJ2-5	TRBD2	TRBV28	-	CASSLFRLAGLGQETQYF	TGTGCCAGCAGTTTATTCCGACTAGCGGGATTGGGACAAGAGACCCAGTACTTC
TRBJ1-3	-	TRBV9	-	CASSVGADSGNTIYF	TGTGCCAGCAGCGTGGGGGCAGACTCTGGAAACACCATATATTTT
TRBJ2-1	TRBD2	TRBV30	-	CAWSGGRAHNEQFF	TGTGCCTGGAGTGGCGGGAGGGCCCACAATGAGCAGTTCTTC
TRBJ1-2	-	TRBV4-1	-	CASSQETRSYGYTF	TGCGCCAGCAGCCAAGAGACGCGGTCCTATGGCTACACCTTC
TRBJ2-5	-	TRBV24-1	-	CATSDLVTGTQETQYF	TGTGCCACCAGTGATTTAGTAACAGGGACCCAAGAGACCCAGTACTTC
TRBJ2-7	TRBD1	TRBV28	-	CASSTGTGYEQYF	TGTGCCAGCAGTACCGGGACAGGGTACGAGCAGTACTTC
TRBJ1-5	-	TRBV7-8	-	CASSLALYQPQHF	TGTGCCAGCAGCTTAGCGCTATATCAGCCCCAGCATTTT
TRBJ1-5	TRBD1	TRBV5-6	-	CASSKGQASGQPQHF	TGTGCCAGCAGCAAAGGACAGGCGTCAGGTCAGCCCCAGCATTTT
TRBJ1-1	-	TRBV27	many	CASSLFRETEAFF	TGTGCCAGCAGTTTATTTAGGGAGACTGAAGCTTTCTTT
TRBJ2-5	TRBD2	TRBV28	-	CASSPRTSGSETQYF	TGTGCCAGCAGTCCAAGGACTAGCGGGAGTGAGACCCAGTACTTC
TRBJ1-3	-	TRBV20-1	-	CSASHGPGGNTIYF	TGCAGTGCTAGTCACGGGCCGGGAGGAAACACCATATATTTT
TRBJ1-5	TRBD1	TRBV6-5	-	CASMLGTGRQPQHF	TGTGCCAGCATGCTTGGGACAGGGCGTCAGCCCCAGCATTTT
TRBJ2-1	-	TRBV6-1	-	CASSEAGGADEQFF	TGTGCCAGCAGTGAAGCCGGAGGGGCGGATGAGCAGTTCTTC
TRBJ2-2	-	TRBV7-2	-	CASSTDRANTGELFF	TGTGCCAGCAGTACGGACAGAGCGAACACCGGGGAGCTGTTTTTT
TRBJ1-1	-	TRBV3-1/TRBV3-2	-	CASSLRTGLGGTEAFF	TGTGCCAGCAGCCTGAGGACGGGGTTGGGTGGAACTGAAGCTTTCTTT
TRBJ2-3	-	TRBV4-3	-	CASSQDAADTQYF	TGCGCCAGCAGCCAAGACGCGGCAGATACGCAGTATTTT
TRBJ1-1	-	TRBV6-1	-	CASSEGGVNTEAFF	TGTGCCAGCAGTGAGGGTGGAGTGAACACTGAAGCTTTCTTT
TRBJ1-2	TRBD1	TRBV5-4	-	CASSLEDRNYGYTF	TGTGCCAGCAGCTTGGAGGACAGGAACTATGGCTACACCTTC
TRBJ2-7	TRBD1	TRBV5-1	-	CASSLRDRGLEQYF	TGCGCCAGCAGCTTGCGGGACAGGGGGCTCGAGCAGTACTTC
TRBJ2-7	-	TRBV15	-	CATSRGASGSYEQYF	TGTGCCACCAGCCGAGGGGCTTCTGGGTCCTACGAGCAGTACTTC
TRBJ1-5	-	TRBV15	-	CATSRPAGEVGNQPQHF	TGTGCCACCAGCAGGCCTGCCGGAGAGGTTGGCAATCAGCCCCAGCATTTT
TRBJ2-1	TRBD2	TRBV24-1	once	CATSALPTFQRGHGEQFF	TGTGCCACCAGTGCCTTACCGACCTTCCAGCGGGGTCACGGTGAGCAGTTCTTC
TRBJ1-4	-	TRBV4-3	-	CASSQKGRGNEKLFF	TGCGCCAGCAGCCAAAAAGGCCGGGGTAATGAAAAACTGTTTTTT
TRBJ2-1	TRBD1	TRBV4-3	-	CASSQAYLTGVRVSEQFF	TGCGCCAGCAGCCAAGCCTACCTGACAGGGGTACGGGTAAGTGAGCAGTTCTTC
TRBJ2-3	-	TRBV5-1	-	CASSFAGASTDTQYF	TGCGCCAGCAGCTTCGCGGGGGCCAGCACAGATACGCAGTATTTT
TRBJ2-7	-	TRBV9	-	CASSVVPDFYEQYF	TGTGCCAGCAGCGTAGTGCCGGACTTCTACGAGCAGTACTTC
TRBJ2-2	-	TRBV6-4	-	CASRVLANTGELFF	TGTGCCAGCAGAGTACTAGCGAACACCGGGGAGCTGTTTTTT
TRBJ1-5	TRBD1	TRBV7-2	-	CASSAETGNQPQHF	TGTGCCAGCAGCGCGGAGACAGGGAATCAGCCCCAGCATTTT
TRBJ1-1	-	TRBV15	-	CATSRDRHPNTEAFF	TGTGCCACCAGCAGAGATCGACACCCGAACACTGAAGCTTTCTTT
TRBJ2-1	-	TRBV7-2	-	CASSLARSEGQFF	TGTGCCAGCAGCTTAGCCCGTTCGGAGGGGCAGTTCTTC
TRBJ2-3	TRBD1	TRBV29-1	once	CSVRDRGRTDTQYF	TGCAGCGTACGGGACAGGGGGAGAACAGATACGCAGTATTTT
TRBJ2-5	TRBD2	TRBV7-2	once	CASSLDGGRRETQYF	TGTGCCAGCAGCTTAGACGGCGGGAGGAGGGAGACCCAGTACTTC
TRBJ1-5	TRBD1	TRBV5-8	-	CASITGTGKLMGNQPQHF	TGTGCCAGCATCACCGGGACAGGGAAACTCATGGGCAATCAGCCCCAGCATTTT
TRBJ1-4	TRBD1	TRBV7-9	-	CASSLPLGQAKLFF	TGTGCCAGCAGCTTACCCTTGGGACAGGCAAAACTGTTTTTT